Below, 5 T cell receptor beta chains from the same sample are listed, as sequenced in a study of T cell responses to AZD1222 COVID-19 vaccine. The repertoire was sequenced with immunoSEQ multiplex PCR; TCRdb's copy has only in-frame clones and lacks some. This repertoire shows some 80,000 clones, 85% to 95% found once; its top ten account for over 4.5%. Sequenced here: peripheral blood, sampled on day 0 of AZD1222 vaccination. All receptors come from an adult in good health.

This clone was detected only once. CDR3: CASSQVPAGGQETQYF. Here the CDR3 DNA reads TGTGCCAGCTCCCAAGTTCCAGCGGGGGGCCAAGAGACCCAGTACTTC. The chain combines TRBV18 with TRBJ2-5; 9 positions agree with TRBD2. CDR3 length: 16 residues. Looked up from germline, CDR1 is KGHSH and CDR2 is LQKENI. V shed 6 bases, J shed 1 base, and the junction held 9 bases outside the gene matches.

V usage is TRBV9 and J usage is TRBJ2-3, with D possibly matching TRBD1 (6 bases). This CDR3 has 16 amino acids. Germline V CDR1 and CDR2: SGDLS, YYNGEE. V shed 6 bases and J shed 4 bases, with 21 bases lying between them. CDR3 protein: CASTSGASPGADTQYF. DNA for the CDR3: TGTGCCAGCACCTCCGGGGCCTCTCCAGGGGCAGATACGCAGTATTTT.

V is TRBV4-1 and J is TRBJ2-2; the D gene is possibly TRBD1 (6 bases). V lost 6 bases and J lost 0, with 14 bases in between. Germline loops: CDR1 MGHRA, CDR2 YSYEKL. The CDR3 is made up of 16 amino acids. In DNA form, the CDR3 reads TGCGCCAGCAGTCGATACGGACAGACGAACACCGGGGAGCTGTTTTTT. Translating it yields CASSRYGQTNTGELFF.

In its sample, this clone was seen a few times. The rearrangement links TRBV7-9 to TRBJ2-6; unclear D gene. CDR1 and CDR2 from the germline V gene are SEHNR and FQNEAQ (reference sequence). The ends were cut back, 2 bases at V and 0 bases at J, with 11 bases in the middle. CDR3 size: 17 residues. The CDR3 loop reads CASSLLFHGSGANVLTF. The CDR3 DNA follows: TGTGCCAGCAGCTTACTGTTCCATGGCTCTGGGGCCAACGTCCTGACTTTC. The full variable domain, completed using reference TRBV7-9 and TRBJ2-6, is DTGVSQNPRHKITKRGQNVTFRCDPISEHNRLYWYRQTLGQGPEFLTYFQNEAQLEKSRLLSDRFSAERPKGSFSTLEIQRTEQGDSAMYLCASSLLFHGSGANVLTFGAGSRLTVL.

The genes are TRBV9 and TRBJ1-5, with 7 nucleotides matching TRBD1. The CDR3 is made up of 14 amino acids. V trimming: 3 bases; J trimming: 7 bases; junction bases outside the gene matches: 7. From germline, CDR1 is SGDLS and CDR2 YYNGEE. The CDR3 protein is CASSATGVGQPQHF. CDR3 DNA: TGTGCCAGCAGCGCTACAGGGGTAGGGCAGCCCCAGCATTTT.